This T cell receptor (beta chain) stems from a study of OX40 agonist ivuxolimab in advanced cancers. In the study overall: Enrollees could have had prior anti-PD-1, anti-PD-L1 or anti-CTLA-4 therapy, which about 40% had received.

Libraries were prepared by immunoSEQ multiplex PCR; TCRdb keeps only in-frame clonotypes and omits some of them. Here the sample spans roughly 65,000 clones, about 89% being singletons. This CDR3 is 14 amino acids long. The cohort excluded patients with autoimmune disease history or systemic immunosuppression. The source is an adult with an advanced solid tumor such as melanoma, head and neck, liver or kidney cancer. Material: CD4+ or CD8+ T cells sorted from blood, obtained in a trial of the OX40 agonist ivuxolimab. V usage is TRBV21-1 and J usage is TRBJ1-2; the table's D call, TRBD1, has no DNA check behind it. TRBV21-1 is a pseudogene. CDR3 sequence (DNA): TGTGCCAGCAGCACCTGGACAGGGGGAGACGGCTACACCTTC. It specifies CASSTWTGGDGYTF.